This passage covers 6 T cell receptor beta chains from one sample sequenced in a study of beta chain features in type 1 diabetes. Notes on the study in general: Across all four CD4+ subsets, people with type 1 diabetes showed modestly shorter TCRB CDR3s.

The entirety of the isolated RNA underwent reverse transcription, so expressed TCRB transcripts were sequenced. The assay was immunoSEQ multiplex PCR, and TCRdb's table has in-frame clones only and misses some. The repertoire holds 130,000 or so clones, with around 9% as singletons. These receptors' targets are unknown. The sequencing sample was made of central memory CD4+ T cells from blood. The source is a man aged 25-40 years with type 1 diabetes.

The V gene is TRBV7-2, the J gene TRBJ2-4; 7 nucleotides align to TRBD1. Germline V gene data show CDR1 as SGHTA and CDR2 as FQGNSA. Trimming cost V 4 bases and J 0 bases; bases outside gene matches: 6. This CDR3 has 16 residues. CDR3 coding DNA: TGTGCCAGCAGCTATCCGGGACAGCGAGCCAAAAACATTCAGTACTTC. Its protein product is CASSYPGQRAKNIQYF. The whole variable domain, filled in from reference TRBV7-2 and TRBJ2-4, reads GAGVSQSPSNKVTEKGKDVELRCDPISGHTALYWYRQSLGQGLEFLIYFQGNSAPDKSGLPSDRFSAERTGGSVSTLTIQRTQQEDSAVYLCASSYPGQRAKNIQYFGAGTRLSVL.

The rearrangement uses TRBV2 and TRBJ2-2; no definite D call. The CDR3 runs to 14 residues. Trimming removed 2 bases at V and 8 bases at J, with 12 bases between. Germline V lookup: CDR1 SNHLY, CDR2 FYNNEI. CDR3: CASSESTVAGELFF. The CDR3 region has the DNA TGTGCCAGCAGTGAATCAACAGTTGCTGGGGAGCTGTTTTTT. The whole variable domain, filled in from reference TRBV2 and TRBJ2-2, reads EPEVTQTPSHQVTQMGQEVILRCVPISNHLYFYWYRQILGQKVEFLVSFYNNEISEKSEIFDDQFSVERPDGSNFTLKIRSTKLEDSAMYFCASSESTVAGELFFGEGSRLTVL.

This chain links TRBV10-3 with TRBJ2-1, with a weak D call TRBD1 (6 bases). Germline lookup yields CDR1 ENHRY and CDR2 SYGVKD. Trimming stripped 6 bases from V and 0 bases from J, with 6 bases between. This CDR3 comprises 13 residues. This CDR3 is CAIRDSSYNEQFF. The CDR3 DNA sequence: TGTGCCATCAGGGACAGCTCCTACAATGAGCAGTTCTTC.

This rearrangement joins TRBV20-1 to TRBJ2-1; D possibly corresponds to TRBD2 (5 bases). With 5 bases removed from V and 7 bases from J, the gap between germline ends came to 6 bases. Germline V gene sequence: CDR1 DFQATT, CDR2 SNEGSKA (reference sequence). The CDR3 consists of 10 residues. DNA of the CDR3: TGCAGTGCTCGGAGGAATGAGCAGTTCTTC. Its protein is CSARRNEQFF.

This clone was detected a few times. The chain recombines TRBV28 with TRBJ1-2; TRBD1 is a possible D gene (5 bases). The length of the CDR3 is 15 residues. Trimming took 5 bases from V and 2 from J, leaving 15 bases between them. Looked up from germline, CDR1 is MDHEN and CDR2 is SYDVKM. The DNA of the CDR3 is TGTGCCAGCAGTCCCGTAGACAGACCGAACTATGGCTACACCTTC. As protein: CASSPVDRPNYGYTF.

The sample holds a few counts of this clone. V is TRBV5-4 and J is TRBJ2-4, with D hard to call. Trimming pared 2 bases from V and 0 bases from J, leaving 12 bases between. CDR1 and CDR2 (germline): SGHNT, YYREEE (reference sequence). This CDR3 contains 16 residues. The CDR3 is CASSFSGTLAKNIQYF. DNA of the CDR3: TGTGCCAGCAGCTTCTCAGGTACCCTAGCCAAAAACATTCAGTACTTC.